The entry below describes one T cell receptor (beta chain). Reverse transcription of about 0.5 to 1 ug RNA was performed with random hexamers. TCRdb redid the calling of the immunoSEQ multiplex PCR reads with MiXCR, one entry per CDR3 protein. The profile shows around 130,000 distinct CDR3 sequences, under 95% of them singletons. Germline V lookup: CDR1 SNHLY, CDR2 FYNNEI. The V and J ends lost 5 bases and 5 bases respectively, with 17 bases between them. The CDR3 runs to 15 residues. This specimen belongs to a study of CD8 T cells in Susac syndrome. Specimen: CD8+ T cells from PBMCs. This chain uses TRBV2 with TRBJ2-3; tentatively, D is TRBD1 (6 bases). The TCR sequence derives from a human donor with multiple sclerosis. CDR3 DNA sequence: TGTGCCAGCAGTACAGGGCATGGGAGAGTAGATACGCAGTATTTT. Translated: CASSTGHGRVDTQYF.